The sequence of this TCR beta chain was determined in a study of blood T cell repertoires in COVID-19. As for the study in general: COVID-19 samples, acute and convalescent, were from the United States, Italy and Spain. PBMCs, B-cell-depleted T cells, or T cells were the source of the cDNA or gDNA that made up the material.

CDR3 length: 16 residues. V was pared by 4 bases and J by 4 bases, with 3 bases of the junction left unmatched. Germline V gene data show CDR1 as LGHDT and CDR2 as YNNKEL (reference sequence). In its sample, this clone ranks as medium-sized. Sequencing used immunoSEQ multiplex PCR; TCRdb keeps in-frame clones, though not all of them. The table records tens of thousands of clones, 87% of them present only once. Sequenced input: peripheral blood. This rearrangement joins TRBV3-1 (or the pseudogene TRBV3-2) to TRBJ2-2; 13 bases are a match to TRBD2. This receptor was obtained from a woman aged 45-65 years with active or convalescent COVID-19. CDR3 DNA sequence: TGTGCCAGCAGCCCGAGACTAGCGGGGGGCACCGGGGAGCTGTTTTTT. It yields the protein CASSPRLAGGTGELFF.